This T cell receptor (beta chain) was documented in a study of T cell repertoires in cytomegalovirus infection. Study summary: A matching HLA type, together with CMV infection, was signaled by public TCR beta signatures.

This clonotype appeared a few times. Its antigen is currently unknown. One entry per CDR3 protein results from TCRdb running MiXCR on the reads. The data show about 160,000 distinct CDR3 sequences, about 20% seen once. The CDR3 loop spans 18 amino acids. In germline, CDR1 is WSHSY, CDR2 SAAADI. Unmatched junction bases numbered 12, after V lost 4 bases and J lost 2 bases. Points from the study as a whole: HLA-C-restricted CMV clonotypes gave the most frequent clonotype in two of eight donors. The study identified carriers of CMV plus the relevant HLA from cumulative public TCR beta family frequency.

This clonotype was sampled from a human donor in good health (CMV status not recorded). Some clones in this sample may be carry-over from other donors' samples. The V and J genes are TRBV10-2 and TRBJ2-3; TRBD2 matches 10 bases. This material consisted of CD8+ T cells from cultured PBMCs, taken from culture after CMV antigen stimulation. The CDR3 sequence is CASSVRVAGGHHTDTQYF. For the CDR3, the DNA is TGCGCCAGCAGTGTTAGAGTAGCGGGGGGCCACCACACAGATACGCAGTATTTT.